This T cell receptor (beta chain) was sequenced in a study of response to subunit inactivated influenza vaccine (dated by TCRdb to 2017 to 2018). At the level of the whole study: The study used deep quantitative T cell receptor repertoire profiling to track responses to a trivalent subunit inactivated influenza vaccine. Study-wide findings and limitations: It was suggested by the authors that each seasonal influenza vaccination may recruit only a limited number of new T cells.

Libraries were constructed by RT-PCR. Instrument used: Illumina HiSeq 2500. TCRdb handled the public reads itself, with Q25 trimming in fastp and clone calling in MiXCR, and kept productive beta chains. For every CDR3 protein sequence, its rows merge into one entry that carries the most common genes and DNA. Present in this sample are hundreds of thousands of distinct CDR3 sequences, approximately 14% of which were seen just once. The top ten clones comprise more than 9% of the sample. As concerns this clonotype: Its specific antigen is unknown. No base quality values were provided; no much bigger clone lies one nucleotide off.

Trimmed from V: 1 base; trimmed from J: 6 bases; junction bases lacking a gene match: 2. The germline V gene encodes CDR1 SGHDN and CDR2 FVKESK. The CDR3 contains 13 residues, cysteine and phenylalanine counted. The entry retains the CDR3 DNA only, 39 bases that are in frame from base 1. The rearrangement joined TRBV14 to TRBJ2-7; the central 8 bases match TRBD1. The TCR sequence derives from a man aged 45-60 years who received an inactivated influenza vaccine. Donor details come from another sample of the same person, matched by shared clones. The sequences come from PBMCs from blood, collected 11 to 12 days after vaccination. DNA sequence: TGTGCCAGCAGCCAAGTGACAGGGGTCGAGCAGTACTTC. This is translated as CASSQVTGVEQYF.